These 16 T cell receptor beta chains came from one sample sequenced in a study of blood T cell repertoires in COVID-19. This table comes from immunoSEQ multiplex PCR, and its TCRdb copy is limited to in-frame clones, with some not included. The sample consists of about 250,000 clones, around 86% of them appearing once. What was sequenced was PBMCs or T cells enriched from blood (not recorded which). All receptors come from a man aged 40-49 years who had recovered from COVID-19.

This sequence joins TRBV19 and TRBJ1-5; 7 bases match TRBD1. Trimming at V came to 6 bases and at J to 5 bases, leaving 4 bases not matched to a gene. Germline values: CDR1 LNHDA, CDR2 SQIVND (reference sequence). This CDR3 is 13 amino acids long. CDR3 residues: CASSGTADQPQHF. CDR3 nucleotide sequence: TGTGCCAGTAGCGGGACAGCCGATCAGCCCCAGCATTTT.

Only one count was recorded for this clone. J is TRBJ1-1 and V is TRBV24-1, with 7 bases lining up with TRBD1. The CDR3 consists of 18 residues. V dropped 2 bases and J dropped 0; count of bases not matched to a gene: 11. Germline CDR1 reads KGHDR; CDR2 reads SFDVKD. CDR3 DNA: TGTGCCACCAGTGATTGGGGAAACAGGGGTCTTATGAACACTGAAGCTTTCTTT. It is translated as CATSDWGNRGLMNTEAFF.

The chain employs TRBV7-9 and TRBJ1-2, with 7 nucleotides matching TRBD1. The trim removed 7 bases at V and 4 bases at J, leaving 12 bases unmatched. Germline-derived CDR1 and CDR2 are SEHNR and FQNEAQ (reference sequence). There are 15 residues in the CDR3. CDR3 in amino acids: CASTWTGSLFYGYTF. As DNA, the CDR3 is TGTGCCAGCACCTGGACAGGATCACTCTTCTATGGCTACACCTTC.

V is TRBV11-2 and J is TRBJ2-3, with 13 nucleotides matching TRBD2. The CDR3 is 16 amino acids. The ends lost 2 bases at V and 4 bases at J; junction bases unmatched: 3. CDR1 and CDR2 (germline): SGHAT, FQNNGV. CDR3: CASSLPGLAGADTQYF. The CDR3 DNA is TGTGCCAGCAGCTTACCCGGACTAGCGGGGGCAGATACGCAGTATTTT.

This clone was picked up a small number of times. The V and J genes are TRBV4-3 and TRBJ1-6; no clear D. The CDR3 is 16 amino acids. The germline V and J ends were trimmed by 0 bases and 10 bases, with 16 bases remaining between them. The germline V gene has CDR1 LGHNA and CDR2 YSLEER. The CDR3 loop is CASSQDIGQAPSPLHF. The CDR3 nucleotides read TGCGCCAGCAGCCAAGATATTGGCCAGGCTCCATCACCCCTCCACTTT.

The chain has TRBV6-5 and TRBJ1-2, with 10 bases fitting TRBD1. Germline V gene data show CDR1 as MNHEY and CDR2 as SVGAGI. Trimming cost V 6 bases and J 6 bases; bases outside gene matches: 7. This CDR3 contains 14 residues. The DNA for the CDR3 is TGTGCCAGCAGACTTCCGACAGGGGGCGATGGCTACACCTTC. Amino acids: CASRLPTGGDGYTF.

V and J are TRBV19 and TRBJ2-2; no clear D gene. V was clipped by 10 bases and J by 6 bases, with 6 bases between them. The CDR3 covers 10 residues. Germline values: CDR1 LNHDA, CDR2 SQIVND (reference sequence). CDR3 loop: CATRAGELFF. CDR3 sequence (DNA): TGTGCCACCCGAGCCGGGGAGCTGTTTTTT.

A remark on this clone: In the same sample, other DNA sequences code for this CDR3. The rearrangement uses TRBV18 and TRBJ2-1; the match to TRBD1 covers 9 bases. V dropped 0 bases and J dropped 2; count of bases not matched to a gene: 2. The CDR3 has 16 residues. Germline V CDR1 and CDR2: KGHSH, LQKENI. DNA of the CDR3: TGTGCCAGCTCACCACCAACAGGGGGCGCCTACAATGAGCAGTTCTTC. Translation: CASSPPTGGAYNEQFF.

The chain has TRBV29-1 and TRBJ1-1; D possibly corresponds to TRBD1 (6 bases). The V gene lost 2 bases and the J gene lost 3 bases, with 16 bases spanning the gap. CDR1 is SQVTM and CDR2 is ANQGSEA in the germline V gene. The length of the CDR3 is 15 residues. The CDR3: CSVESYRGGDTEAFF. Written as DNA, the CDR3 is TGCAGCGTTGAATCTTATCGGGGGGGCGACACTGAAGCTTTCTTT.

A remark on this clone: Additional DNA sequences in this sample encode the identical CDR3. This chain uses TRBV18 with TRBJ1-1; D not resolved. From germline, CDR1 is KGHSH and CDR2 LQKENI. Trimming pared 3 bases from V and 1 base from J, leaving 6 bases between. CDR3 length: 13 amino acids. The CDR3 DNA reads TGTGCCAGCTCACCCACAGAGAACACTGAAGCTTTCTTT. It encodes CASSPTENTEAFF.

V and J are TRBV30 and TRBJ1-1; D gene unclear. The CDR3 length is 14 residues. Per the germline V gene, CDR1 is GTSNPN and CDR2 is SVGIG (reference sequence). V shed 4 bases and J shed 4 bases, with 16 bases lying between them. CDR3 bases: TGTGCCTGGAATATTCCTCCCGGGTTCACTGAAGCTTTCTTT. Protein product: CAWNIPPGFTEAFF.

In this sample, this clone turned up a few times. The chain employs TRBV20-1 and TRBJ1-2; D ambiguous. This CDR3 is 10 amino acids long. Germline-derived CDR1 and CDR2 are DFQATT and SNEGSKA (reference sequence). Trimming took off 4 bases at V and 5 bases at J, with 5 bases between the two ends. In DNA, the CDR3 is TGCAGTGCTAAGGAGTATGGCTACACCTTC. Encoded protein: CSAKEYGYTF.

The chain carries TRBV5-1 and TRBJ2-3; 11 bases line up with TRBD2. V was clipped by 2 bases and J by 5 bases; unmatched bases: 7. The CDR3 extends over 16 amino acids. In germline, CDR1 is SGHRS, CDR2 YFSETQ. The CDR3 region has the DNA TGCGCCAGCAGCTTCCAGGCGACTAGCGGGAAAGATACGCAGTATTTT. It encodes CASSFQATSGKDTQYF.

V is TRBV29-1 and J is TRBJ1-2; no clear D gene. V lost 6 bases, J lost 2 bases, and 13 bases lay in between. This CDR3 has 13 amino acids. Germline-derived CDR1 and CDR2 are SQVTM and ANQGSEA. This CDR3 is CSVPSRENYGYTF. CDR3 in DNA: TGCAGCGTCCCTTCGAGAGAGAACTATGGCTACACCTTC.

CDR3 residues: CSVELSLARDNEQFF. The CDR3 DNA follows: TGCAGCGTTGAACTATCGCTAGCGCGAGACAATGAGCAGTTCTTC. V gene TRBV29-1 combines with J gene TRBJ2-1, with D perhaps TRBD2 (6 bases). The CDR3 has 15 amino acids. V was pared by 2 bases and J by 5 bases, with 16 bases between. Per germline, CDR1 SQVTM and CDR2 ANQGSEA.

The V gene is TRBV5-1, the J gene TRBJ2-7; D gene uncertain. The length of the CDR3 is 14 residues. Germline CDR1 and CDR2: SGHRS and YFSETQ. Trimming took off 0 bases at V and 2 bases at J, with 9 bases between the two ends. CDR3 in DNA: TGCGCCAGCAGCTTGGGAACAGTCACCTACGAGCAGTACTTC. Translation gives CASSLGTVTYEQYF. Full variable domain (rest looked up from reference TRBV5-1 and TRBJ2-7): KAGVTQTPRYLIKTRGQQVTLSCSPISGHRSVSWYQQTPGQGLQFLFEYFSETQRNKGNFPGRFSGRQFSNSRSEMNVSTLELGDSALYLCASSLGTVTYEQYFGPGTRLTVT.